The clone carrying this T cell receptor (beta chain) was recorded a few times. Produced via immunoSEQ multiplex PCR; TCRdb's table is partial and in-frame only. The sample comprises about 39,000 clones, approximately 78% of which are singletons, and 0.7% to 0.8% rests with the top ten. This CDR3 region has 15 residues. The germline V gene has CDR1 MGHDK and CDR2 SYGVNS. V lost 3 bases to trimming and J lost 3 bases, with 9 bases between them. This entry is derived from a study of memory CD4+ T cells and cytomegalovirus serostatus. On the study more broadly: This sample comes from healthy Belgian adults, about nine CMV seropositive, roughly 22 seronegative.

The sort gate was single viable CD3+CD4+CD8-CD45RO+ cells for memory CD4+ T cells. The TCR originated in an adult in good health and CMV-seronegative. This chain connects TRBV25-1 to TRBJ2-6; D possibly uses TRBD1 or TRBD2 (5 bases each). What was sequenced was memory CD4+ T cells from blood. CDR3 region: CASSEGVVGANVLTF. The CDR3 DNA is TGTGCCAGCAGTGAGGGGGTCGTTGGGGCCAACGTCCTGACTTTC.